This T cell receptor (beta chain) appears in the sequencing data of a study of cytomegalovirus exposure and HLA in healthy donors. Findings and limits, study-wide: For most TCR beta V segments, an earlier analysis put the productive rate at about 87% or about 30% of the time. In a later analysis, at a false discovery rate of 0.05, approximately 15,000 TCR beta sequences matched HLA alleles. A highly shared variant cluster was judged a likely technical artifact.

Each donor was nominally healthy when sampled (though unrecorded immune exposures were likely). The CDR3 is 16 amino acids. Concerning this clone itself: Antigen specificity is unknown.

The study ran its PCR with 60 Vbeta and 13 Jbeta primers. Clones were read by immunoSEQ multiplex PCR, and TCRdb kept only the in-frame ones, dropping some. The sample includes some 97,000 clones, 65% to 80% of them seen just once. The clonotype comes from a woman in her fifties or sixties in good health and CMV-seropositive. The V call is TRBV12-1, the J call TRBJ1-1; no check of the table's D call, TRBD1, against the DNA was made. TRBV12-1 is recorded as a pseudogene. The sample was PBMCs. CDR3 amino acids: CASSSTTQGAFTEAFF. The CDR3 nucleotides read TGTGCCAGCAGCTCCACCACACAGGGGGCGTTCACTGAAGCTTTCTTT.